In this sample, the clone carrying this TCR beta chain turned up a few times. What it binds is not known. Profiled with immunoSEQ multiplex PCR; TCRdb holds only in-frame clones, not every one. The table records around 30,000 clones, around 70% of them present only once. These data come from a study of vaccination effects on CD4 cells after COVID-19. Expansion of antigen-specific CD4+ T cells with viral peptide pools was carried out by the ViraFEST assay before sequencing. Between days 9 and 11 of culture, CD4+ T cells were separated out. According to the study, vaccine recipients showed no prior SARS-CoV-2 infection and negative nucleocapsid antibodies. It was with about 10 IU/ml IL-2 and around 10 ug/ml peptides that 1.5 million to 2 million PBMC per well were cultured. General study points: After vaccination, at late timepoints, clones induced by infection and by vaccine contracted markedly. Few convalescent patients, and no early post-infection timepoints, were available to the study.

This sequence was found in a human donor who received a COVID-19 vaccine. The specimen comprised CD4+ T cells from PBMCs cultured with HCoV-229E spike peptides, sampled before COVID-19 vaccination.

CDR3 DNA sequence: TGCGCCAGCAGCCCGGGGGGAGGAGGTGGCTACACCTTC. Translation gives CASSPGGGGGYTF. The chain carries TRBV5-1 and TRBJ1-2; possible D gene TRBD1, 5 bases. V lost 4 bases and J lost 7, with 14 bases in between. This CDR3 spans 13 amino acids. Germline-derived CDR1 and CDR2 are SGHRS and YFSETQ.